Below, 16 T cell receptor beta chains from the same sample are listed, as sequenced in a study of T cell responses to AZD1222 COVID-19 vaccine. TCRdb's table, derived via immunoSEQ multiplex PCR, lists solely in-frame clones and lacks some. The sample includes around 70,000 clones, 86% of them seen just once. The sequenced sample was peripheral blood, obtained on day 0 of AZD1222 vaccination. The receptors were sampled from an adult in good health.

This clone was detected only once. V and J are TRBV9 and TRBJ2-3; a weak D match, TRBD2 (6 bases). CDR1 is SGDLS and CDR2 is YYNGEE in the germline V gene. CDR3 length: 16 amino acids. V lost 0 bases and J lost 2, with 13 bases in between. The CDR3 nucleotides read TGTGCCAGCAGCGTAGTTGGAGGGTTGTACACAGATACGCAGTATTTT. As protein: CASSVVGGLYTDTQYF.

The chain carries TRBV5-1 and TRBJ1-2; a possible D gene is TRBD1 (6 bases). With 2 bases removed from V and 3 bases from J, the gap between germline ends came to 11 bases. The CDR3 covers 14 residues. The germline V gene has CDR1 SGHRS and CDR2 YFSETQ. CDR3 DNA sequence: TGCGCCAGCAGCTTACAGGGTGTGGACTATGGCTACACCTTC. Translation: CASSLQGVDYGYTF.

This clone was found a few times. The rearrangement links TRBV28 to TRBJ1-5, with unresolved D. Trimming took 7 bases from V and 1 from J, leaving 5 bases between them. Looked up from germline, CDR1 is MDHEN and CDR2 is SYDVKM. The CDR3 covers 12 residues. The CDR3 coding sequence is TGTGCCAGCAACCCAAGCAATCAGCCCCAGCATTTT. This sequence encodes CASNPSNQPQHF.

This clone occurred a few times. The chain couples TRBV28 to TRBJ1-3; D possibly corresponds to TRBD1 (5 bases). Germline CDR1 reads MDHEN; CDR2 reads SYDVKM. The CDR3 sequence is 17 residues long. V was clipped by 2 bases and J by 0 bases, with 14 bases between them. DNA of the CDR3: TGTGCCAGCAGTTTAAATGGAAGGGGCTACTCTGGAAACACCATATATTTT. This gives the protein CASSLNGRGYSGNTIYF. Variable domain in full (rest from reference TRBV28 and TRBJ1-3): DVKVTQSSRYLVKRTGEKVFLECVQDMDHENMFWYRQDPGLGLRLIYFSYDVKMKEKGDIPEGYSVSREKKERFSLILESASTNQTSMYLCASSLNGRGYSGNTIYFGEGSWLTVV.

The CDR3, as DNA: TGTGCCAGCAGTGAGACCAAGGGGAACTATGGCTACACCTTC. Residues: CASSETKGNYGYTF. The J gene is TRBJ1-2, the V gene TRBV2, with a tentative D call TRBD1 (5 bases). CDR3 length: 14 amino acids. V lost 3 bases to trimming and J lost 2 bases, with 10 bases between them. The germline V gene encodes CDR1 SNHLY and CDR2 FYNNEI.

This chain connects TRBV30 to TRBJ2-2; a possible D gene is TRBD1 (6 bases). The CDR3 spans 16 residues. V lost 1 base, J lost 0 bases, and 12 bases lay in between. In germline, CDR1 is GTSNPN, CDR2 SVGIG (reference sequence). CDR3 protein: CAWSGQALSNTGELFF. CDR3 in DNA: TGTGCCTGGAGTGGACAGGCCCTATCGAACACCGGGGAGCTGTTTTTT.

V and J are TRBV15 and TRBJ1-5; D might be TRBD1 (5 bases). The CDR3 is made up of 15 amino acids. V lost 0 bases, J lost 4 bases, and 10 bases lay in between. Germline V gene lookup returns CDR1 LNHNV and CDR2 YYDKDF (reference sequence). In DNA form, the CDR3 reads TGTGCCACCAGCAGAGACGGGGGTCTAAATCAGCCCCAGCATTTT. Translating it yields CATSRDGGLNQPQHF.

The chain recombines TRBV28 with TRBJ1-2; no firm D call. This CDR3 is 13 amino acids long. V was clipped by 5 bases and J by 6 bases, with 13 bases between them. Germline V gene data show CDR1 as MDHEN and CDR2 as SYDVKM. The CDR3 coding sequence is TGTGCCAGCAGTCTTACAATACTCAATGGCTACACCTTC. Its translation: CASSLTILNGYTF.

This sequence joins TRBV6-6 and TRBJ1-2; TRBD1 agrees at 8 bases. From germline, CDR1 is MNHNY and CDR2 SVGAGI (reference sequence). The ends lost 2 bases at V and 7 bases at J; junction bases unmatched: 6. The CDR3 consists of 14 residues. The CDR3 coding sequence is TGTGCCAGCAGTTACGCGGACAGGGTTGGTGGCTACACCTTC. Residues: CASSYADRVGGYTF.

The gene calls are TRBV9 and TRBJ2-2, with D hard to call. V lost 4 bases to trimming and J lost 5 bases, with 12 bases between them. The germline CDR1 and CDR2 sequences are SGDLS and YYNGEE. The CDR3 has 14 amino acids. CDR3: CASSITTGTGELFF. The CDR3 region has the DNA TGTGCCAGCAGCATTACGACTGGTACCGGGGAGCTGTTTTTT.

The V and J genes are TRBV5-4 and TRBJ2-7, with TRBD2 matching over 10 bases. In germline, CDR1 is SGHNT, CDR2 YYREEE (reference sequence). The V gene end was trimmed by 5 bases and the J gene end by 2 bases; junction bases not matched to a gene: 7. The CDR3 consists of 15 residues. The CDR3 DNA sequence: TGTGCCAGCAGGGGAGCGGGAGGGCCGACCTACGAGCAGTACTTC. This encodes CASRGAGGPTYEQYF.

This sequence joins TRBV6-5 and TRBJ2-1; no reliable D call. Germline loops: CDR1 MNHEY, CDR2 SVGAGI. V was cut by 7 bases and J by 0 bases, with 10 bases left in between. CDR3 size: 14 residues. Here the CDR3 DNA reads TGTGCCAGCATCGATACCAACTCCTACAATGAGCAGTTCTTC. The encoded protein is CASIDTNSYNEQFF.

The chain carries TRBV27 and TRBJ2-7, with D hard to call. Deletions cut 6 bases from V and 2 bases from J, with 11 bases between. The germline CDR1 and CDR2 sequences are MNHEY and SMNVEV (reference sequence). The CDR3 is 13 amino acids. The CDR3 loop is CASSLQSPYEQYF. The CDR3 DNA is TGTGCCAGCAGCTTACAAAGCCCCTACGAGCAGTACTTC.

As DNA, the CDR3 is TGTGCCAGCAGCTTACGACACGAGGGCGCTGGAAACACCATATATTTT. This encodes CASSLRHEGAGNTIYF. The chain is built from TRBV9 and TRBJ1-3, with no clear D. The CDR3 is 16 amino acids. Germline V lookup: CDR1 SGDLS, CDR2 YYNGEE. The V end was cut by 4 bases, the J end by 2 bases, with 16 bases between.

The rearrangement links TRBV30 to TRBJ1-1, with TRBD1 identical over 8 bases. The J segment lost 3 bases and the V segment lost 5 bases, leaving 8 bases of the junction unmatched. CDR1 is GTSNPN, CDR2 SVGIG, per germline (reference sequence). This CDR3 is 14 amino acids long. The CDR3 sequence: CAWGAQGAHTEAFF. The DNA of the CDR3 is TGTGCCTGGGGTGCCCAGGGGGCGCACACTGAAGCTTTCTTT.

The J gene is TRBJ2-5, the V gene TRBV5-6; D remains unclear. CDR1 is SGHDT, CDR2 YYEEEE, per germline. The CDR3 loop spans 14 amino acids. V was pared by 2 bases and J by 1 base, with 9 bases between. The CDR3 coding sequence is TGTGCCAGCAGCTTTCTACACTCCCAAGAGACCCAGTACTTC. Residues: CASSFLHSQETQYF.